Here is one T cell receptor beta chain with its context. The sample originates from a study of blood T cell repertoires in COVID-19. Study-wide context: Acute and convalescent COVID-19 samples came from the United States, Italy and Spain.

Germline-derived CDR1 and CDR2 are LGHNA and YNFKEQ. V shed 2 bases and J shed 0 bases, with 10 bases lying between them. The CDR3 is 16 amino acids. Here immunoSEQ multiplex PCR was the method, and the copy in TCRdb shows in-frame clones only, minus some. The data hold roughly 500,000 clones, with 75% to 90% observed a single time. The sequenced sample consisted of peripheral blood. This chain connects TRBV4-2 to TRBJ2-2, with a possible D match to TRBD2 (6 bases). The receptor was derived from a man in his late teens or twenties with COVID-19, enrolled during active disease. CDR3 amino acids: CASSQLGLANTGELFF. CDR3 sequence (DNA): TGTGCCAGCAGCCAACTGGGACTGGCGAACACCGGGGAGCTGTTTTTT.